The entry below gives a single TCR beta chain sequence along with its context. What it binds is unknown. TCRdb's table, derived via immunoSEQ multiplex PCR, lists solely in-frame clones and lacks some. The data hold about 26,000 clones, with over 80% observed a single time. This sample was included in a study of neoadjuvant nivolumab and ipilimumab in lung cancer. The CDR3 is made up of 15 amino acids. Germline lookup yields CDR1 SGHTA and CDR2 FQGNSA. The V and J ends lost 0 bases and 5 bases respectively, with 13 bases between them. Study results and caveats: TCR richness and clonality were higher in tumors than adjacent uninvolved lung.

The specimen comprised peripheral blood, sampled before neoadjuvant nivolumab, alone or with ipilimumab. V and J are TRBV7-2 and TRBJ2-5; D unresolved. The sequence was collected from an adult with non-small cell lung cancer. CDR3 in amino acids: CASSLARWGRETQYF. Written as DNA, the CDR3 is TGTGCCAGCAGCTTAGCAAGATGGGGAAGGGAGACCCAGTACTTC.